The 7 T cell receptor beta chains below were found in one sample sequenced in a study of OX40 agonist ivuxolimab in advanced cancers. This table comes from immunoSEQ multiplex PCR, and its TCRdb copy is limited to in-frame clones, with some not included. The sample lists some 74,000 clones; roughly 87% were seen once. The specimen was CD4+ or CD8+ T cells sorted from blood, collected in a trial of the OX40 agonist ivuxolimab. These TCRs come from an adult with an advanced solid tumor such as melanoma, head and neck, liver or kidney cancer.

V and J are TRBV5-1 and TRBJ2-5; possibly TRBD1 for D (5 bases). V gave up 0 bases and J gave up 2 bases, with 8 bases separating them. The germline V gene encodes CDR1 SGHRS and CDR2 YFSETQ. The CDR3 has 14 amino acids. The CDR3 nucleotides read TGCGCCAGCAGCTTGGTTCAGGGTCAAGAGACCCAGTACTTC. Encoded protein: CASSLVQGQETQYF. The entire variable domain, with the rest obtained from reference TRBV5-1 and TRBJ2-5, is as follows: KAGVTQTPRYLIKTRGQQVTLSCSPISGHRSVSWYQQTPGQGLQFLFEYFSETQRNKGNFPGRFSGRQFSNSRSEMNVSTLELGDSALYLCASSLVQGQETQYFGPGTRLLVL.

The chain couples TRBV2 to TRBJ2-3; the D gene is possibly TRBD2 (5 bases). This CDR3 has 15 amino acids. Germline values: CDR1 SNHLY, CDR2 FYNNEI. Trimming pared 6 bases from V and 3 bases from J, leaving 16 bases between. The CDR3 DNA reads as TGTGCCAGCAGCCTCCGGCGGGTCGGGACAGATACGCAGTATTTT. The encoded protein is CASSLRRVGTDTQYF.

The J gene is TRBJ2-7, the V gene TRBV7-2; 7 bases agree with TRBD1. With V trimmed by 4 bases and J by 3 bases, 9 bases remained unmatched. The CDR3 covers 15 residues. Germline V gene lookup returns CDR1 SGHTA and CDR2 FQGNSA. CDR3 protein: CASSSRTGQFYEQYF. The CDR3 DNA sequence: TGTGCCAGCAGCTCCCGGACAGGCCAATTCTACGAGCAGTACTTC.

The chain recombines TRBV6-5 with TRBJ1-2; D is possibly TRBD1 (6 bases). V lost 6 bases to trimming and J lost 4 bases, with 15 bases between them. The germline V gene encodes CDR1 MNHEY and CDR2 SVGAGI. The CDR3 contains 14 residues. As DNA, the CDR3 is TGTGCCAGCAGGGAGGACAGCTTAGCCTATGGCTACACCTTC. Translation gives CASREDSLAYGYTF.

The chain links TRBV5-1 to TRBJ2-7; D could derive from TRBD1 or TRBD2 (5 bases each). The CDR3 consists of 15 residues. Trimming removed 3 bases from V and 0 bases from J, with 13 bases in between. Germline loops: CDR1 SGHRS, CDR2 YFSETQ. DNA for the CDR3: TGCGCCAGCAGCTCTTCTGGGACGGACTCCTACGAGCAGTACTTC. This codes for CASSSSGTDSYEQYF.

This rearrangement joins TRBV6-5 to TRBJ1-6, with D perhaps matching TRBD1 (6 bases). CDR1 and CDR2 from the germline V gene are MNHEY and SVGAGI. V was trimmed by 8 bases and J by 7 bases, leaving 12 bases between them. CDR3 length: 13 amino acids. The CDR3 protein is CASRIDRNSPLHF. CDR3 sequence (DNA): TGTGCCAGCCGGATTGACAGGAATTCACCCCTCCACTTT.

This sequence joins TRBV5-1 and TRBJ1-3; the D is unclear. This CDR3 region has 15 residues. In germline, CDR1 is SGHRS, CDR2 YFSETQ. V was cut by 3 bases and J by 0 bases, with 10 bases left in between. CDR3 DNA: TGCGCCAGCAGCTCCGGACTGAGCTCTGGAAACACCATATATTTT. Amino acid sequence: CASSSGLSSGNTIYF. Looking up the rest from reference TRBV5-1 and TRBJ1-3 gives the full variable domain: KAGVTQTPRYLIKTRGQQVTLSCSPISGHRSVSWYQQTPGQGLQFLFEYFSETQRNKGNFPGRFSGRQFSNSRSEMNVSTLELGDSALYLCASSSGLSSGNTIYFGEGSWLTVV.